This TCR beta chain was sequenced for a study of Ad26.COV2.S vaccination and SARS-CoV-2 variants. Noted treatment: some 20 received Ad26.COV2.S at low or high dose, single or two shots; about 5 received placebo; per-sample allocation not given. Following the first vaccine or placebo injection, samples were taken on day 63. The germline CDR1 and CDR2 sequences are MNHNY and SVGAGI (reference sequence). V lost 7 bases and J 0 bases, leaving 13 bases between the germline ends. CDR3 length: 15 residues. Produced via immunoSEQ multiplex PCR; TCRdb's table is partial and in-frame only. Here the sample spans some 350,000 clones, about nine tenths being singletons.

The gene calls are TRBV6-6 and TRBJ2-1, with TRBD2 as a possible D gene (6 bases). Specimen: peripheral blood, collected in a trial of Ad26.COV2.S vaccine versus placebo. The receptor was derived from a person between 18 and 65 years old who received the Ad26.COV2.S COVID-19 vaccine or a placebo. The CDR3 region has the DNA TGTGCCAGCACTGGGACTCCTCTCTCCTACAATGAGCAGTTCTTC. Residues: CASTGTPLSYNEQFF.